These 5 T cell receptor beta chains share one sample of origin, sequenced in a study of Graves' ophthalmopathy and Graves' hyperthyroidism. RNA transcripts yielded amplified TCR beta CDR3 regions. HTBI-primed RT-PCR formed the first round, and a multiplex PCR formed the second. TCRdb analysed the multiplex PCR reads with MiXCR anew, one entry per CDR3 protein. Of 300,000 to 500,000 distinct CDR3 sequences listed, roughly 14% were seen once; the top ten hold approximately 7%. The specimen sequenced was peripheral blood. Every receptor here comes from a woman aged 18-29 years with stable Graves' hyperthyroidism.

This clonotype came up many times. The chain links TRBV28 to TRBJ2-7; 7 bases agree with TRBD2. The germline gives CDR1 MDHEN, CDR2 SYDVKM. This CDR3 is built from 14 residues. The V gene end was trimmed by 7 bases and the J gene end by 6 bases; junction bases not matched to a gene: 12. DNA of the CDR3: TGTGCCAGCAACCCGGGAGGAAGCCTAGGCGAGCAGTACTTC. As protein: CASNPGGSLGEQYF. The full variable domain, completed using reference TRBV28 and TRBJ2-7, is DVKVTQSSRYLVKRTGEKVFLECVQDMDHENMFWYRQDPGLGLRLIYFSYDVKMKEKGDIPEGYSVSREKKERFSLILESASTNQTSMYLCASNPGGSLGEQYFGPGTRLTVT.

This clonotype was seen many times. V and J are TRBV5-1 and TRBJ1-1; D might be TRBD1 (6 bases). Trimming took 0 bases from V and 3 from J, leaving 12 bases between them. CDR1 is SGHRS, CDR2 YFSETQ, per germline. The CDR3 totals 15 residues. DNA for the CDR3: TGCGCCAGCAGCTTGGAGGCGGGACACCACACTGAAGCTTTCTTT. Its translation is CASSLEAGHHTEAFF. Supplemented by reference TRBV5-1 and TRBJ1-1, the full variable domain reads KAGVTQTPRYLIKTRGQQVTLSCSPISGHRSVSWYQQTPGQGLQFLFEYFSETQRNKGNFPGRFSGRQFSNSRSEMNVSTLELGDSALYLCASSLEAGHHTEAFFGQGTRLTVV.

The table lists this clonotype with many counts. V usage is TRBV10-3 and J usage is TRBJ2-5, with 7 bases that match TRBD2. V lost 8 bases and J lost 2; bases outside the gene matches: 8. CDR1 and CDR2 (germline): ENHRY, SYGVKD. The CDR3 is 14 amino acids. For the CDR3, the DNA is TGTGCCATCGGCCCAGCGGGGAATCAAGAGACCCAGTACTTC. Residues: CAIGPAGNQETQYF.

This clonotype was found many times. The chain couples TRBV19 to TRBJ1-5, with 8 bases identical to TRBD1. Germline V gene lookup returns CDR1 LNHDA and CDR2 SQIVND (reference sequence). The CDR3 loop spans 17 amino acids. The junction had 13 bases not matched to a gene; V was cut back by 5 bases and J by 4 bases. DNA of the CDR3: TGTGCCAGTAGTCCCCACTCGACAGGGGCGGGGAATCAGCCCCAGCATTTT. Amino acid sequence: CASSPHSTGAGNQPQHF.

This clonotype was seen repeatedly, ten times or more. The chain combines TRBV11-3 with TRBJ1-2; TRBD1 matches at 8 bases. The length of the CDR3 is 12 residues. The junction had 1 base not matched to a gene; V was cut back by 3 bases and J by 7 bases. Germline V gene sequence: CDR1 SGHNT, CDR2 YENEEA. CDR3 in DNA: TGTGCCAGCAGCTTTGACAGGGGTGGCTACACCTTC. This translates into CASSFDRGGYTF. The full variable domain, rest sourced from reference TRBV11-3 and TRBJ1-2, is EAGVVQSPRYKIIEKKQPVAFWCNPISGHNTLYWYLQNLGQGPELLIRYENEEAVDDSQLPKDRFSAERLKGVDSTLKIQPAELGDSAVYLCASSFDRGGYTFGSGTRLTVV.